This TCR beta chain was sequenced in a study of T cell changes during pregnancy in multiple sclerosis. Assay: immunoSEQ multiplex PCR; the TCRdb copy retains only in-frame clones and omits some. The sample contains some 97,000 clones, more than 80% of which appear only once. The germline V gene has CDR1 LGHNA and CDR2 YNFKEQ. V lost 1 base to trimming and J lost 7 bases; unmatched junction nucleotides: 6. CDR3 length: 15 residues. The chain couples TRBV4-2 to TRBJ2-1; TRBD2 matches at 8 bases. Source: peripheral blood, taken in the second trimester of pregnancy. The clonotype comes from a female donor with multiple sclerosis, enrolled in a pregnancy study. The CDR3 sequence is CASSQVAGGSNEQFF. CDR3 DNA: TGTGCCAGCAGCCAAGTCGCGGGGGGAAGTAATGAGCAGTTCTTC.